What follows describes a single T cell receptor beta chain. Its antigen remains unknown. Both 60 Vbeta primers and 13 Jbeta primers went into the PCR. Repertoires were generated with immunoSEQ multiplex PCR, while TCRdb's copy carries only in-frame clones and drops some. The sample contains about 150,000 clones, around two thirds of which appear only once. These data are taken from a study of cytomegalovirus exposure and HLA in healthy donors. Study-wide findings and caveats: Further analysis was carried out later, and it showed several of the most significant clusters appearing linked to common viral pathogens. Listed as cytomegalovirus-associated were 164 TCR beta chains.

There are 14 residues in the CDR3. In germline, CDR1 is SGDLS, CDR2 YYNGEE. The V gene end was trimmed by 4 bases and the J gene end by 4 bases; junction bases not matched to a gene: 3. The gene calls are TRBV9 and TRBJ1-2; 11 nucleotides line up with TRBD1. Sequencing input: PBMCs. The clonotype comes from a woman in her 40s in good health and CMV-seronegative. The CDR3 bases are TGTGCCAGCAGCCTAGGACAGGGGGCCTATGGCTACACCTTC. Translation: CASSLGQGAYGYTF.